The rows below give T cell receptor beta chains drawn from one sample of a study of T cell repertoires and HLA-DP antigens. The data were produced by immunoSEQ multiplex PCR, yet TCRdb's version contains in-frame clones alone and is incomplete. The sample contains some 120,000 clones, over 90% of which appear only once. These TCRs are of unknown antigen specificity. The source material was CD4+ T cells from PBMCs. These receptors were obtained from a woman younger than 30 in good health and CMV-seronegative. The conserved cysteine and the conserved F or W are not part of the CDR3 here. The D gene is left open where the match is weak.

D: -; V: TRBV9; CDR3: ASSPHSTSYNEQF
D: TRBD2; V: TRBV28; CDR3: ASSLRSGRAYEQY
D: -; V: TRBV11-2; CDR3: ASSLFRDQSTDTQY
D: TRBD1; V: TRBV11-3; CDR3: ASSLDPGDSEQF
D: -; V: TRBV9; CDR3: ASSHSLKPDDTQY
D: TRBD1; V: TRBV7-9; CDR3: ASSLDRGLYGYT
D: -; V: TRBV28; CDR3: ASSKNSAQETQY
D: TRBD1; V: TRBV5-1; CDR3: ASTGGGWNSPLH
D: -; V: TRBV5-4; CDR3: ASSLSPGAAQY
D: TRBD1; V: TRBV6-5; CDR3: ASSAHGTVHEQF
D: TRBD2; V: TRBV19; CDR3: ASSTQTSGSPYEQY
D: -; V: TRBV18; CDR3: ASSPPTARDIQY
D: TRBD2; V: TRBV29-1; CDR3: SVVGSGRGGETQY
D: -; V: TRBV11-1; CDR3: ASSGDPRGQPQH
D: -; V: TRBV18; CDR3: ASSRGSHSYEQY
D: TRBD1; V: TRBV10-3; CDR3: AISESYGGQGNQPQH
D: -; V: TRBV28; CDR3: ASSLRSGFGYGYT
D: -; V: TRBV19; CDR3: ASSARDPGIGTEAF